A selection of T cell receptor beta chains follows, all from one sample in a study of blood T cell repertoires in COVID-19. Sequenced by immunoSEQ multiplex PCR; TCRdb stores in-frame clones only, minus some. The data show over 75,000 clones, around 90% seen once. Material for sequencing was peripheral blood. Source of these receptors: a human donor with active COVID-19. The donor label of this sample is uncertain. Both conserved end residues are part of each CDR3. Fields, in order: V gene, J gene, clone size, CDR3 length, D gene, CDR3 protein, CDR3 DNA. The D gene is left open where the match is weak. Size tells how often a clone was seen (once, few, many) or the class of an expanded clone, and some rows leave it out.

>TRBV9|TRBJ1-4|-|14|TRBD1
CASSEGQGGEKLFF
TGTGCCAGCAGCGAGGGACAGGGAGGCGAAAAACTGTTTTTT
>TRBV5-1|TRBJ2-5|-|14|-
CASSVGLVQETQYF
TGCGCCAGCAGCGTGGGACTGGTACAAGAGACCCAGTACTTC
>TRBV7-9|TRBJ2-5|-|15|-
CASSFGLTARETQYF
TGTGCCAGCAGCTTCGGTCTCACCGCCCGGGAGACCCAGTACTTC
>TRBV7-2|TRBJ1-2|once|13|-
CASSLVQAYGYTF
TGTGCCAGCAGCTTAGTCCAGGCCTATGGCTACACCTTC
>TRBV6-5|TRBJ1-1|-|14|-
CASSYRGGNTEAFF
TGTGCCAGCAGTTACAGGGGGGGGAACACTGAAGCTTTCTTT
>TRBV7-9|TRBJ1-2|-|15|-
CASSFPGTPNDGYTF
TGTGCCAGCAGCTTCCCCGGGACACCAAACGATGGCTACACCTTC
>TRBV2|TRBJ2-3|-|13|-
CASGDLSTDTQYF
TGTGCCAGCGGCGACTTGTCCACAGATACGCAGTATTTT
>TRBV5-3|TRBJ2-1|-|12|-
CARSLGGPEQFF
TGTGCCAGAAGCTTGGGAGGGCCTGAGCAGTTCTTC
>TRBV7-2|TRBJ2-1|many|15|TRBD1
CASSYGQGNYNEQFF
TGTGCCAGCAGCTACGGACAGGGGAATTACAATGAGCAGTTCTTC
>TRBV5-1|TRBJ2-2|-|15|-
CASLPGHTNTGELFF
TGCGCCAGCCTGCCGGGACATACGAACACCGGGGAGCTGTTTTTT
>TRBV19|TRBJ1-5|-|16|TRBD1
CASSSWDRGNNQPQHF
TGTGCCAGTAGTTCATGGGACAGGGGGAACAATCAGCCCCAGCATTTT
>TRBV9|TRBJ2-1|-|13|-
CASSVNLVNEQFF
TGTGCCAGCAGCGTAAACCTAGTCAATGAGCAGTTCTTC
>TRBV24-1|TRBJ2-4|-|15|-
CATSDLSGGKNIQYF
TGTGCCACCAGTGATTTGTCCGGGGGCAAAAACATTCAGTACTTC
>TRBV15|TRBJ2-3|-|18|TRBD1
CATSRDPGTGIFSDTQYF
TGTGCCACCAGCAGAGACCCCGGGACAGGGATCTTCTCAGATACGCAGTATTTT
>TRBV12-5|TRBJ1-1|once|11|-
CASATGGGAFF
TGTGCTAGTGCCACCGGGGGGGGAGCTTTCTTT
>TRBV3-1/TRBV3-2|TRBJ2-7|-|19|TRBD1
CASSQERGLQGTGFYEQYF
TGTGCCAGCAGCCAAGAAAGGGGGTTACAGGGGACAGGGTTCTACGAGCAGTACTTC
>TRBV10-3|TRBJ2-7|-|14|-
CATGPTSGSYEQYF
TGTGCCACTGGACCGACTAGTGGCTCCTACGAGCAGTACTTC
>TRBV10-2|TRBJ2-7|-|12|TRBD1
CASSRTGEGQYF
TGCGCCAGCAGTCGGACAGGGGAGGGGCAGTACTTC
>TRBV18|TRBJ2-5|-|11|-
CASSPRETQYF
TGTGCCAGCTCACCTCGAGAGACCCAGTACTTC
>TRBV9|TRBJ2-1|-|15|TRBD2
CASSVRLAGVGEQFF
TGTGCCAGCAGCGTTCGACTAGCGGGGGTGGGCGAGCAGTTCTTC
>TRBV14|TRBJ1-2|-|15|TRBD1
CASRERDRSLRGYTF
TGTGCCAGCAGAGAAAGGGACAGGTCCTTGAGAGGCTACACCTTC
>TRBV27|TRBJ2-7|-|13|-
CASSQGFSYEQYF
TGTGCCAGCAGTCAGGGGTTCTCCTACGAGCAGTACTTC
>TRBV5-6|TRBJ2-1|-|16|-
CASSLVGGRSYNEQFF
TGTGCCAGCAGCTTGGTCGGAGGGAGATCCTACAATGAGCAGTTCTTC
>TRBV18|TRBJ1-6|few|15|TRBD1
CASSPGTAINSPLHF
TGTGCCAGCTCACCAGGGACAGCCATAAATTCACCCCTCCACTTT
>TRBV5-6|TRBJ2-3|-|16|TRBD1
CASSVPGTGWTDTQYF
TGTGCCAGCAGCGTCCCCGGGACAGGGTGGACAGATACGCAGTATTTT
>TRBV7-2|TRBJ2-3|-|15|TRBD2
CASSLGGGATDTQYF
TGTGCCAGCAGCTTGGGCGGGGGGGCGACAGATACGCAGTATTTT
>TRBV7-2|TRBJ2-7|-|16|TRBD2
CASSPAGGNVAYEQYF
TGTGCCAGCAGCCCGGCGGGGGGGAATGTCGCCTACGAGCAGTACTTC
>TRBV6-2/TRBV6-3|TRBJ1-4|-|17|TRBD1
CASSYRGGQRRNEKLFF
TGTGCCAGCAGTTACCGTGGGGGACAGAGAAGGAATGAAAAACTGTTTTTT
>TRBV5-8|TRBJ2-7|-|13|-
CASSLVPHASQYF
TGTGCCAGCAGCTTGGTCCCACACGCTTCGCAGTACTTC
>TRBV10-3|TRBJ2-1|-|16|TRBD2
CAISMERGASYNEQFF
TGTGCCATCAGTATGGAGCGGGGGGCTTCCTACAATGAGCAGTTCTTC